The 20 T cell receptor beta chains presented below share a single source sample, sequenced in a study of T cell changes during pregnancy in multiple sclerosis. TCRdb's table, derived via immunoSEQ multiplex PCR, lists solely in-frame clones and lacks some. The table shows about 57,000 clones, with around nine tenths occurring only once. Sequences were derived from peripheral blood, sampled after pregnancy. These receptors were collected from a female donor with multiple sclerosis, enrolled in a pregnancy study.

The genes are TRBV6-4 and TRBJ2-7; TRBD1 matches at 7 bases. With 0 bases clipped from V and 5 bases from J, the junction kept 10 bases outside the gene matches. Germline assignment: CDR1 MRHNA and CDR2 SNTAGT. This CDR3 contains 16 residues. CDR3 loop: CASSDSPMDRSHEQYF. The CDR3 region has the DNA TGTGCCAGCAGTGACTCTCCCATGGACAGGAGCCACGAGCAGTACTTC.

The DNA of the CDR3 is TGTGCCAGCAGCCTGACTAGAGTCACAGATACGCAGTATTTT. As protein: CASSLTRVTDTQYF. The V call is TRBV2, the J call TRBJ2-3, with D perhaps TRBD2 (6 bases). The germline CDR1 and CDR2 sequences are SNHLY and FYNNEI. This CDR3 is 14 amino acids long. Between the trimmed V and J ends, which lost 6 bases and 2 bases, there was a span of 12 bases.

This clone has a handful of counts. The chain carries TRBV19 and TRBJ1-1; a possible D gene is TRBD1 (5 bases). The V end lost 4 bases, the J end lost 6 bases, and 15 bases lay between the germline ends. The CDR3 is 14 residues long. CDR1 and CDR2 from the germline V gene are LNHDA and SQIVND (reference sequence). The CDR3 DNA follows: TGTGCCAGTAGTACCGGAGGGACGGTCGCTGAAGCTTTCTTT. As protein: CASSTGGTVAEAFF. Using reference TRBV19 and TRBJ1-1 for the parts outside the CDR3, the full variable domain is DGGITQSPKYLFRKEGQNVTLSCEQNLNHDAMYWYRQDPGQGLRLIYYSQIVNDFQKGDIAEGYSVSREKKESFPLTVTSAQKNPTAFYLCASSTGGTVAEAFFGQGTRLTVV.

V gene TRBV25-1 combines with J gene TRBJ1-4; 8 bases match TRBD1. Germline loops: CDR1 MGHDK, CDR2 SYGVNS. The trim removed 1 base at V and 5 bases at J, leaving 9 bases unmatched. This CDR3 region has 17 residues. The CDR3, as DNA: TGTGCCAGCAGTGAATTCTCAGGGGGCGCTTACAATGAAAAACTGTTTTTT. Translated: CASSEFSGGAYNEKLFF.

The rearrangement links TRBV7-8 to TRBJ1-2, with D perhaps TRBD1 (6 bases). The germline gives CDR1 SGHVS, CDR2 FQNEAQ. Trimming removed 5 bases from V and 2 bases from J, with 9 bases in between. This CDR3 region has 13 residues. The CDR3 loop reads CASSPDRNYGYTF. The CDR3 DNA reads TGTGCCAGCAGCCCAGACAGGAACTATGGCTACACCTTC.

The V call is TRBV2, the J call TRBJ1-4, with 9 bases lining up with TRBD1. Trimming took 5 bases from V and 8 from J; bases not matched to a gene: 9. The germline gives CDR1 SNHLY, CDR2 FYNNEI. This CDR3 is built from 15 residues. CDR3 coding DNA: TGTGCCAGCAGTAGGGACAGGGAAGGTTTCGAAAAACTGTTTTTT. Translation: CASSRDREGFEKLFF.

The DNA of the CDR3 is TGTGCCAGTAGTATAATTGGGACAGGGAATTCACCCCTCCACTTT. Translated, it gives CASSIIGTGNSPLHF. The rearrangement links TRBV19 to TRBJ1-6, with TRBD1 matching over 9 bases. The trim removed 2 bases at V and 7 bases at J, leaving 3 bases unmatched. This CDR3 has 15 amino acids. Germline assignment: CDR1 LNHDA and CDR2 SQIVND (reference sequence).

The chain's CDR3 is CASSSGLNYGGIDTQYF. The CDR3 DNA reads as TGCGCCAGCAGCTCCGGCTTAAATTACGGGGGGATAGATACGCAGTATTTT. The chain joins TRBV5-1 to TRBJ2-3; the match to TRBD2 covers 7 bases. The CDR3 runs 17 residues. Looked up from germline, CDR1 is SGHRS and CDR2 is YFSETQ. V dropped 3 bases and J dropped 5; count of bases not matched to a gene: 15.

The chain couples TRBV11-2 to TRBJ2-7; D perhaps matches TRBD2 (6 bases). The CDR3 spans 10 residues. The germline V gene has CDR1 SGHAT and CDR2 FQNNGV. The V and J ends lost 9 bases and 3 bases respectively, with 6 bases between them. DNA for the CDR3: TGTGCCAGGGGAGGCTACGAGCAGTACTTC. Its translation is CARGGYEQYF.

The chain uses TRBV4-2 and TRBJ2-1; D perhaps matches TRBD1 (6 bases). V lost 1 base to trimming and J lost 10 bases, with 17 bases between them. The V gene's germline CDR1 is LGHNA and CDR2 YNFKEQ. The CDR3 has 15 residues. CDR3 DNA sequence: TGTGCCAGCAGCCAAGTACTGAAGGGGGTTAGGGAGCAGTTCTTC. Its translation: CASSQVLKGVREQFF.

The V call is TRBV29-1, the J call TRBJ1-1; tentatively, D is TRBD1 (6 bases). Germline V CDR1 and CDR2: SQVTM, ANQGSEA. Trimming took 1 base from V and 5 from J, leaving 23 bases between them. The CDR3 is made up of 17 amino acids. CDR3 coding DNA: TGCAGCGTTGAAGGCGTCCCAAGGGGGGGGGTAGGTACTGAAGCTTTCTTT. This gives the protein CSVEGVPRGGVGTEAFF.

The V and J genes are TRBV5-6 and TRBJ2-5, with a possible D match to TRBD1 (6 bases). The length of the CDR3 is 16 residues. Germline values: CDR1 SGHDT, CDR2 YYEEEE. Trimming shortened V by 4 bases and J by 4 bases, and 20 bases separated the two germline ends. Here the CDR3 reads CASSRPGQIWGETQYF. The CDR3 DNA sequence: TGTGCCAGCAGCAGGCCGGGACAAATATGGGGAGAGACCCAGTACTTC.

The CDR3 reads CATRQGGEQYF. The CDR3 DNA is TGCGCCACCAGACAGGGGGGCGAGCAGTACTTC. The rearrangement joins TRBV10-1 to TRBJ2-7, with 9 bases matching TRBD1. Per the germline V gene, CDR1 is WNHNN and CDR2 is SYGVQD (reference sequence). J lost 6 bases, V lost 10 bases, and 4 bases had no gene match. The CDR3 runs to 11 residues.

The rearrangement uses TRBV5-8 and TRBJ1-5; a weak D match, TRBD1 (6 bases). This CDR3 spans 15 amino acids. The V and J ends lost 2 bases and 6 bases respectively, with 15 bases between them. Germline V gene lookup returns CDR1 SGHTS and CDR2 YDEGEE. The CDR3 spells CASSFRGVRGQPQHF. The CDR3 DNA sequence: TGTGCCAGCAGCTTCAGGGGTGTAAGGGGTCAGCCCCAGCATTTT. The full variable domain, with the rest looked up from reference TRBV5-8 and TRBJ1-5, is EAGVTQSPTHLIKTRGQQATLRCSPISGHTSVYWYQQALGLGLQFLLWYDEGEERNRGNFPPRFSGRQFPNYSSELNVNALELEDSALYLCASSFRGVRGQPQHFGDGTRLSIL.

This chain connects TRBV10-1 to TRBJ2-7; D gene ambiguous. V was clipped by 10 bases and J by 2 bases, with 15 bases between them. The CDR3 sequence is 13 residues long. Per the germline V gene, CDR1 is WNHNN and CDR2 is SYGVQD (reference sequence). The CDR3 DNA reads TGCGCCATCCAGAATGGTTCCACCTACGAGCAGTACTTC. Encoded protein: CAIQNGSTYEQYF.

The gene calls are TRBV7-2 and TRBJ2-3; D is perhaps TRBD2 (8 bases). Trimming left V 6 bases short and J 7 bases short, with 23 bases between. The CDR3 contains 16 residues. Germline loops: CDR1 SGHTA, CDR2 FQGNSA. The CDR3 loop is CASRWRGRGDDNTQYF. For the CDR3, the DNA is TGTGCCAGCAGGTGGAGGGGGCGGGGGGACGACAATACGCAGTATTTT.

The V call is TRBV19, the J call TRBJ2-7; maybe TRBD1 (5 bases). The CDR3 loop spans 14 amino acids. Germline CDR1 LNHDA, CDR2 SQIVND (reference sequence). Trimming pared 6 bases from V and 4 bases from J, leaving 16 bases between. The CDR3 here is CASRARAQGYEQYF. The CDR3 DNA follows: TGTGCCAGTAGGGCCAGGGCCCAGGGTTACGAGCAGTACTTC.

V and J are TRBV11-3 and TRBJ2-7; 8 nucleotides line up with TRBD2. The CDR3 runs 14 residues. Germline assignment: CDR1 SGHNT and CDR2 YENEEA. The ends lost 2 bases at V and 5 bases at J; junction bases unmatched: 5. The CDR3 spells CASSLFGGDDEQYF. CDR3 DNA: TGTGCCAGCAGCTTATTCGGGGGGGATGACGAGCAGTACTTC.

V is TRBV5-6 and J is TRBJ2-3, with 8 bases fitting TRBD2. Trimming took 4 bases from V and 3 from J; bases not matched to a gene: 7. In germline, CDR1 is SGHDT, CDR2 YYEEEE. The CDR3 is made up of 15 amino acids. The CDR3: CASSPYGGATDTQYF. For the CDR3, the DNA is TGTGCCAGCAGCCCCTACGGGGGGGCGACAGATACGCAGTATTTT.

The gene calls are TRBV5-5 and TRBJ2-1, with 16 nucleotides matching TRBD2. The CDR3 sequence is 20 residues long. Germline V CDR1 and CDR2: SGHKS, YYEKEE (reference sequence). Trimming at V came to 2 bases and at J to 3 bases, leaving 11 bases not matched to a gene. This CDR3 reads CASSLNPGTSGGAIYNEQFF. The DNA for the CDR3 is TGTGCCAGCAGCTTAAACCCCGGGACTAGCGGGGGGGCGATCTACAATGAGCAGTTCTTC.